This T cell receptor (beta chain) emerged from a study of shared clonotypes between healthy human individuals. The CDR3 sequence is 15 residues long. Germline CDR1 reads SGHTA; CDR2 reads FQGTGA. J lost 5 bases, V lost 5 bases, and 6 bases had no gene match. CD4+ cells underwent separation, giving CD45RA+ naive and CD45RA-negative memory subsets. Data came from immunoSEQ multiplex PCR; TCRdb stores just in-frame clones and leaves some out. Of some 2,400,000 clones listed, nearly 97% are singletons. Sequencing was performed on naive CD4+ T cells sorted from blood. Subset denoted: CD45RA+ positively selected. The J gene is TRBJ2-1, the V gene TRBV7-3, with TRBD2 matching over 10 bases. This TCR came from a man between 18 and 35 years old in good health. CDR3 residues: CASSRGTSVNNEQFF. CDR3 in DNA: TGTGCCAGCAGCCGGGGGACTAGCGTTAACAATGAGCAGTTCTTC. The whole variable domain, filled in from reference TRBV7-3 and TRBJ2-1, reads GAGVSQTPSNKVTEKGKYVELRCDPISGHTALYWYRQSLGQGPEFLIYFQGTGAADDSGLPNDRFFAVRPEGSVSTLKIQRTERGDSAVYLCASSRGTSVNNEQFFGPGTRLTVL.